Listed below are T cell receptor beta chains from one sample, sequenced in a study of response to subunit inactivated influenza vaccine. TCRdb recomputed calls from the RT-PCR reads with MiXCR, one row per CDR3 protein. The sample carries more than 700,000 distinct CDR3 sequences, 21% recorded once. The sequences come from PBMCs from blood, collected about 5 days after vaccination. The receptors originated from a middle-aged man who received an inactivated influenza vaccine. Each CDR3 is given with its conserved first and last residue. D genes are given only for firm matches. Not every row has a clone size; where given, it reads once, few, many or a size class.

abundance,v_gene,d_gene,j_gene,CDR3nt,CDR3aa
.,TRBV10-3,.,TRBJ2-4,TGTGCCATCAGCCCGGGGGAGGACTACCTAGCCAAAAACATTCAGTACTTC,CAISPGEDYLAKNIQYF
few,TRBV7-2,.,TRBJ2-1,TGTGCCAGCAGCTTCACGGCGGGGACCTACAATGAGCAGTTCTTC,CASSFTAGTYNEQFF
few,TRBV13,.,TRBJ2-5,TGTGCCAGCAGCTTAGCCCAAGAGGCAAGCGAGACCCAGTACTTC,CASSLAQEASETQYF
many,TRBV12-3/TRBV12-4,.,TRBJ2-3,TGTGCCAGCAGTACAGGACCGAAAGATACGCAGTATTTT,CASSTGPKDTQYF
few,TRBV27,.,TRBJ1-2,TGTGCCAGCAGTACCCGGACCGTCGCCCGAATTAACTATGGCTACACCTTC,CASSTRTVARINYGYTF
.,TRBV4-2,.,TRBJ2-2,TGTGCCAGCAGCCAAGGAATCCGGGCGGAACGCTCGTCTGGGGAGCTGTTTTTT,CASSQGIRAERSSGELFF
few,TRBV20-1,.,TRBJ1-2,TGCAGTGCTACCCGGGACACCTTTAACTATGGCTACACCTTC,CSATRDTFNYGYTF
.,TRBV7-2,.,TRBJ2-1,TGTGCCAGCAGCCCCGGGGTCGTCAATGAGCAGTTCTTC,CASSPGVVNEQFF
.,TRBV12-3/TRBV12-4,.,TRBJ2-7,TGTGCCAGCAGGGAGACTGAGCGGCGCAACGAGCAGTACTTC,CASRETERRNEQYF
few,TRBV29-1,.,TRBJ2-7,TGCAGCGCCTCTCGCGGCCTCTCCTACGAGCAGTACTTC,CSASRGLSYEQYF
.,TRBV11-2,.,TRBJ2-1,TGTGCCAGCCAGAGCCTGGGGAGGAATGAGCAGTTCTTC,CASQSLGRNEQFF
few,TRBV7-8,TRBD1,TRBJ2-3,TGTGCCAGCAGCTTAGGAAACAGGGGAATGCAGTATTTT,CASSLGNRGMQYF
.,TRBV20-1,.,TRBJ2-7,TGCAGTGCTAGACCTCAAGTTTTATACGAGCAGTACTTC,CSARPQVLYEQYF
.,TRBV20-1,.,TRBJ2-5,TGCAGTGCCTCGGCGGGGGCGCGGGAGACCCAGTACTTC,CSASAGARETQYF
many,TRBV12-3/TRBV12-4,.,TRBJ1-1,TGTGCCAGCAAGGGGCTGAGGAACACTGAAGCTTTCTTT,CASKGLRNTEAFF
.,TRBV25-1,TRBD2,TRBJ2-1,TGTGCCAGCATGGCTACTAGCGGGAGAAGGAATGAGCAGTTCTTC,CASMATSGRRNEQFF
many,TRBV12-3/TRBV12-4,TRBD1,TRBJ2-2,TGTGCCAGCAGCCGCCTGGGGACAGGGGTCACCGGGGAGCTGTTTTTT,CASSRLGTGVTGELFF
few,TRBV5-6,.,TRBJ1-4,TGTGCCAGCAGCTTGGTGGCGTCTAGGAATGAAAAACTGTTTTTT,CASSLVASRNEKLFF
.,TRBV20-1,.,TRBJ2-1,TGCAGTGCTAGTAAGGCGGGGTATATTCTTTCCTACAATGAGCAGTTCTTC,CSASKAGYILSYNEQFF
.,TRBV4-2,TRBD2,TRBJ2-3,TGTGCCAGCAGCCAAGACCTTTTTAGGACTAGCGGGACAGATACGCAGTATTTT,CASSQDLFRTSGTDTQYF
few,TRBV4-2,TRBD1,TRBJ2-7,TGTGCCAGCAGCCAAGACCAGTCGACAGGGGCCTACGAGCAGTACTTC,CASSQDQSTGAYEQYF
few,TRBV5-1,.,TRBJ1-4,TGCGCCAGCAGCTTCAGGGAGGATGAAAAACTGTTTTTT,CASSFREDEKLFF
.,TRBV5-6,TRBD1,TRBJ2-3,TGTGGCAGCAGCTTGCTACTGGGACAGGGGGCGACGGATACGCAGTATTTT,CGSSLLLGQGATDTQYF
many,TRBV20-1,.,TRBJ2-4,TGCAGTGCAGGCCTGGGGCAGTTCTTAGCCAAAAACATTCAGTACTTC,CSAGLGQFLAKNIQYF
.,TRBV10-3,TRBD2,TRBJ2-1,TGTGCCATCAGCTCCGGGACTAGCGGGGTTTACAATGAGCAGTTCTTC,CAISSGTSGVYNEQFF
few,TRBV7-2,TRBD2,TRBJ2-7,TGTGCCAGCAGCCCCAATCCTAGCGGGATAGCCGAGCAGTACTTC,CASSPNPSGIAEQYF
few,TRBV29-1,TRBD2,TRBJ2-5,TGCAGCGTTGGGACTAGCGGGAGGGCCCAGCAAGAGACCCAGTACTTC,CSVGTSGRAQQETQYF
.,TRBV24-1,.,TRBJ2-5,TGTGCCACCAGTGACCAGACAGACCCGGTTAAAGAGACCCAGTACTTC,CATSDQTDPVKETQYF
.,TRBV15,TRBD2,TRBJ2-7,TGTGCCACCAGCAGAGAAGTCGCTAGCGGGAGCGGCGAGCAGTACTTC,CATSREVASGSGEQYF
few,TRBV4-3,.,TRBJ2-7,TGCGCCAGCAGCCAAGAATTGACAGACCTTGGGGGCGAGCAGTACTTC,CASSQELTDLGGEQYF
once,TRBV18,.,TRBJ1-1,TGTGCCAGCTCACCAAGACAGGAAGCTTTCTTT,CASSPRQEAFF
few,TRBV20-1,.,TRBJ2-4,TGCAGTGCTAGCTTAGGGAATAAAAACATTCAGTACTTC,CSASLGNKNIQYF
few,TRBV5-5,TRBD2,TRBJ2-7,TGTGCCAGCAGCTTGAAGTCGGGAGGGTTCGAGCAGTACTTC,CASSLKSGGFEQYF
.,TRBV20-1,.,TRBJ1-1,TGCAGTGCTAGAAGCCCCGGGACACAGAACACTGAAGCTTTCTTT,CSARSPGTQNTEAFF
.,TRBV12-3/TRBV12-4,.,TRBJ2-4,TGTGCCAGCAAGGACAAAAACATTCAGTACTTC,CASKDKNIQYF
few,TRBV7-2,.,TRBJ2-1,TGTGCCAGCAGCTTAGCGGGGGACGGAAGCTCCTACAATGAGCAGTTCTTC,CASSLAGDGSSYNEQFF
few,TRBV7-9,TRBD2,TRBJ2-3,TGTGCCAGCAGCTTAGCGGCGTTAGCGGGAACAGATACGCAGTATTTT,CASSLAALAGTDTQYF
.,TRBV2,.,TRBJ2-3,TGTGCCAGCAGTGAAGCCTCAACTATCACAGATACGAAGTATTTT,CASSEASTITDTKYF
.,TRBV7-2,TRBD2,TRBJ2-1,TGTGCCAGCAGCTTACAGGCTAGCGGGAGGGATGAGCAGTTCTTC,CASSLQASGRDEQFF
.,TRBV12-3/TRBV12-4,.,TRBJ2-2,TGTGCCAGCACCCCGGACAGCGGGGTGGGCGGGGAGCTGTTTTTT,CASTPDSGVGGELFF
few,TRBV7-2,.,TRBJ1-2,TGTGCCAGCAGCTCGAGGGCACCCAGCTATGGCTACACCTTC,CASSSRAPSYGYTF
.,TRBV2,.,TRBJ2-1,TGTGCCAATAAACAGGGACCATCTTTCAATGAGCAGTTCTTC,CANKQGPSFNEQFF
many,TRBV29-1,.,TRBJ2-7,TGCAGCGTGTCCGGGACTCGGGAGCAGTACTTC,CSVSGTREQYF
.,TRBV27,.,TRBJ2-7,TGTGCCAGCAGTTTCTTAGGGAACTCCTACGAGCAGTACTTC,CASSFLGNSYEQYF
few,TRBV5-1,TRBD2,TRBJ2-7,TGCGCCAGCAGCTCAATAGCGGGAGAGGGCGAGCAGTACTTC,CASSSIAGEGEQYF
.,TRBV7-9,.,TRBJ2-7,TGTGCCAGCAGCCCCCGTCACGAAGCACCCTACGAGCAGTACTTC,CASSPRHEAPYEQYF
once,TRBV28,.,TRBJ2-7,TGTGCCAGCAGCACCGCTCGATACGAGCAGTACTTC,CASSTARYEQYF
many,TRBV30,.,TRBJ1-4,TGTGCCTGGAGTGTACCCCCCGTGTATGCGGTAGCTAATGAAAAACTGTTTTTT,CAWSVPPVYAVANEKLFF
few,TRBV6-1,TRBD2,TRBJ2-3,TGTGCCAGCAGGGGGGACTACAGCCTCACAGATACGCAGTATTTT,CASRGDYSLTDTQYF
.,TRBV21-1,.,TRBJ2-7,TGTGCCAGCAGCAAAAGGAACTACGAGCAGTACTTC,CASSKRNYEQYF
.,TRBV4-2,TRBD2,TRBJ2-1,TGTGCCAGCAGCCACCCCACCAGCGGGAGCTCCTACAATGAGCAGTTCTTC,CASSHPTSGSSYNEQFF
few,TRBV27,TRBD2,TRBJ2-1,TGTGCCAGCCGCGCTAGCGGGAGGGCCGTTTACAATGAGCAGTTCTTC,CASRASGRAVYNEQFF
.,TRBV11-2,.,TRBJ2-7,TGTGCCAGCAGCAAAGTCTTCGAGCAGTACTTC,CASSKVFEQYF
.,TRBV7-2,TRBD1,TRBJ1-2,TGTGCCAGCAGCTCCTTCCGGGGGACAGGGTTTTCCTATGGCTACACCTTC,CASSSFRGTGFSYGYTF
.,TRBV4-3,TRBD2,TRBJ2-3,TGCGCCAGCAGCCAAGGACTAGCGGGGGGCCCAGGTACAGATACGCAGTATTTT,CASSQGLAGGPGTDTQYF
once,TRBV6-2/TRBV6-3,.,TRBJ2-1,TGTGCCAGCGGGCAGACAAACAATGAGCAGTTCTTC,CASGQTNNEQFF
.,TRBV7-2,TRBD2,TRBJ2-1,TGTGCCAGCAGCCTAGAGGGACTAGCGGGAGGCAATGAGCAGTTCTTC,CASSLEGLAGGNEQFF
few,TRBV20-1,TRBD2,TRBJ2-3,TGCAGTGCTAGGGGTTCATTTGGGACTAGCGAGAGCACAGATACGCAGTATTTT,CSARGSFGTSESTDTQYF
.,TRBV27,.,TRBJ2-7,TGTGCCAGCCGAATTGCGTGGAGCTCCTACGAGCAGAACTTC,CASRIAWSSYEQNF